Below are 10 T cell receptor beta chains sequenced from a single sample in a study of blood T cell repertoires in COVID-19. Sequencing used immunoSEQ multiplex PCR; TCRdb keeps in-frame clones, though not all of them. The data show roughly 120,000 clones, with around 86% seen just once and around 5% held by the top ten. The sample consisted of peripheral blood. These TCRs come from a human donor in a cohort sampled during active COVID-19.

This chain connects TRBV4-3 to TRBJ2-6; a possible D gene is TRBD2 (6 bases). V was pared by 0 bases and J by 1 base, with 10 bases between. Germline assignment: CDR1 LGHNA and CDR2 YSLEER. The CDR3 has 17 residues. CDR3 DNA sequence: TGCGCCAGCAGCCAAGATTGGGGAGGTTCTGGGGCCAACGTCCTGACTTTC. Its protein is CASSQDWGGSGANVLTF.

J is TRBJ2-1 and V is TRBV6-5; D is unresolved. Looked up from germline, CDR1 is MNHEY and CDR2 is SVGAGI. Trimming cost V 0 bases and J 10 bases, with 10 bases left between them. CDR3 length: 13 amino acids. The CDR3 coding sequence is TGTGCCAGCAGTTACTCGTGGGCGCGCGAGCAGTTCTTC. Protein product: CASSYSWAREQFF.

The J gene is TRBJ2-5, the V gene TRBV30, with 8 bases identical to TRBD2. CDR1 is GTSNPN and CDR2 is SVGIG in the germline V gene (reference sequence). V lost 0 bases, J lost 3 bases, and 3 bases stayed unmatched. The CDR3 totals 14 residues. CDR3 region: CAWSVGSGKETQYF. CDR3 nucleotide sequence: TGTGCCTGGAGTGTGGGTAGCGGGAAAGAGACCCAGTACTTC. The complete variable domain, with remaining parts taken from reference TRBV30 and TRBJ2-5, reads SQTIHQWPATLVQPVGSPLSLECTVEGTSNPNLYWYRQAAGRGLQLLFYSVGIGQISSEVPQNLSASRPQDRQFILSSKKLLLSDSGFYLCAWSVGSGKETQYFGPGTRLLVL.

This clone was seen once. The V gene is TRBV3-1 (or the pseudogene TRBV3-2), the J gene TRBJ2-7; no clear D. CDR3 length: 14 amino acids. Deletions cut 2 bases from V and 2 bases from J, with 10 bases between. Germline lookup yields CDR1 LGHDT and CDR2 YNNKEL (reference sequence). CDR3 in amino acids: CASSQKTEPYEQYF. CDR3 nucleotide sequence: TGTGCCAGCAGCCAAAAGACGGAGCCCTACGAGCAGTACTTC.

The rearrangement uses TRBV28 and TRBJ2-1; weak D call: TRBD2 (5 bases). The CDR3 totals 14 residues. V was trimmed by 2 bases and J by 10 bases, leaving 15 bases between them. Per the germline V gene, CDR1 is MDHEN and CDR2 is SYDVKM. The CDR3 nucleotides read TGTGCCAGCAGTTTAAGCGGCGTTAGTCGGGAGCAGTTCTTC. Its protein product is CASSLSGVSREQFF. Combining the CDR3 with reference TRBV28 and TRBJ2-1 gives the whole variable domain DVKVTQSSRYLVKRTGEKVFLECVQDMDHENMFWYRQDPGLGLRLIYFSYDVKMKEKGDIPEGYSVSREKKERFSLILESASTNQTSMYLCASSLSGVSREQFFGPGTRLTVL.

The chain couples TRBV5-6 to TRBJ2-3; the match to TRBD2 covers 7 bases. The junction had 14 bases not matched to a gene; V was cut back by 2 bases and J by 8 bases. The CDR3 runs to 16 residues. From germline, CDR1 is SGHDT and CDR2 YYEEEE. CDR3 amino acids: CASSLLGGRAQGTQYF. The CDR3 nucleotides read TGTGCCAGCAGCTTACTGGGCGGGAGAGCCCAGGGTACGCAGTATTTT.

The V call is TRBV7-9, the J call TRBJ2-1, with 8 bases aligning to TRBD1. There are 17 residues in the CDR3. In germline, CDR1 is SEHNR, CDR2 FQNEAQ (reference sequence). J was trimmed by 5 bases and V by 3 bases; bases with no gene match: 12. The CDR3: CASSFGLPRTGNNEQFF. As DNA, the CDR3 is TGTGCCAGCAGCTTCGGCCTCCCCCGGACAGGGAACAATGAGCAGTTCTTC.

The chain carries TRBV27 and TRBJ2-1; TRBD2 matches 10 bases. Germline CDR1 and CDR2: MNHEY and SMNVEV (reference sequence). This CDR3 region has 16 residues. V was pared by 3 bases and J by 6 bases, with 8 bases of the junction left unmatched. Written as DNA, the CDR3 is TGTGCCAGCAGTTTCCGACTAGCGGGTGTCGCCAATGAGCAGTTCTTC. Its protein product is CASSFRLAGVANEQFF.

The chain recombines TRBV6-5 with TRBJ1-1, with 8 bases lining up with TRBD1. CDR3 length: 14 amino acids. CDR1 MNHEY and CDR2 SVGAGI come from the germline V gene. Unmatched junction bases numbered 10, after V lost 7 bases and J lost 6 bases. CDR3 DNA sequence: TGTGCCAGCACCGTGGACAGGGTCGGCGCTGAAGCTTTCTTT. Its translation: CASTVDRVGAEAFF.

V usage is TRBV9 and J usage is TRBJ2-3; D may be TRBD1 (6 bases). Germline V gene lookup returns CDR1 SGDLS and CDR2 YYNGEE. V was trimmed by 5 bases and J by 3 bases, leaving 19 bases between them. This CDR3 comprises 16 residues. CDR3 nucleotide sequence: TGTGCCAGCAGTCCAGGGAAGGGGGTGGGGACAGATACGCAGTATTTT. Amino acids: CASSPGKGVGTDTQYF. The variable domain in full, completed from reference TRBV9 and TRBJ2-3, reads DSGVTQTPKHLITATGQRVTLRCSPRSGDLSVYWYQQSLDQGLQFLIQYYNGEERAKGNILERFSAQQFPDLHSELNLSSLELGDSALYFCASSPGKGVGTDTQYFGPGTRLTVL.